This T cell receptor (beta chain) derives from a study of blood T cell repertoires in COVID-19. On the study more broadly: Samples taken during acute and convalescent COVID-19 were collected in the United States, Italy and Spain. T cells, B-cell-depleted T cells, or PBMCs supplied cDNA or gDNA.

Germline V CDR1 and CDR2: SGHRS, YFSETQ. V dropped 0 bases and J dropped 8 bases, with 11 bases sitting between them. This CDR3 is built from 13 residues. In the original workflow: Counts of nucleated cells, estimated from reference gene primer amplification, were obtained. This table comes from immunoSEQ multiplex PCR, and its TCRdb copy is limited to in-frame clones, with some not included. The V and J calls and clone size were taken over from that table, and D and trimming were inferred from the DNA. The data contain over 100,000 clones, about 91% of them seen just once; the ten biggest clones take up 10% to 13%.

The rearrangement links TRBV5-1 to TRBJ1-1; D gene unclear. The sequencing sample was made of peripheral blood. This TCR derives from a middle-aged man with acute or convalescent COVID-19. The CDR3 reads CASSLEFSVEAFF. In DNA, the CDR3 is TGCGCCAGCAGCTTGGAGTTCTCAGTAGAAGCTTTCTTT.